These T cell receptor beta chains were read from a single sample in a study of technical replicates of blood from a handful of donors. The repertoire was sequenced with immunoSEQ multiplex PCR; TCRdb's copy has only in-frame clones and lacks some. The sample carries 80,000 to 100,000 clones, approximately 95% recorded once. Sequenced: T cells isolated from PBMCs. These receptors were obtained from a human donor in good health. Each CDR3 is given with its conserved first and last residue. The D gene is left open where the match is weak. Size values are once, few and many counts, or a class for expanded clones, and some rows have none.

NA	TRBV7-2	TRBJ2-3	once	CASSLTAVDTQYF	TGTGCCAGCAGCTTAACAGCTGTGGATACGCAGTATTTT
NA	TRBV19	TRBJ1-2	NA	CASTRQDNYGYTF	TGTGCCAGTACCCGACAGGATAACTATGGCTACACCTTC
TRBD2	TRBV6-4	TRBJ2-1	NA	CASSATSGSYNEQFF	TGTGCCAGCAGTGCAACTAGCGGGTCGTACAATGAGCAGTTCTTC
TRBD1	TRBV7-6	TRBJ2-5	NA	CASSLGRGQGLNQETQYF	TGTGCCAGCAGCTTAGGCCGGGGACAGGGTTTGAACCAAGAGACCCAGTACTTC
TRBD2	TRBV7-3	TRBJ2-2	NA	CASSFGTSEVAGELFF	TGTGCCAGCAGCTTCGGGACTAGCGAGGTAGCCGGGGAGCTGTTTTTT
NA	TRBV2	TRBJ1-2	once	CASSERVTEGGYTF	TGTGCCAGCAGTGAACGGGTAACGGAGGGAGGCTACACCTTC
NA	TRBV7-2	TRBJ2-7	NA	CASSTSYEQYF	TGTGCCAGCAGCACTTCCTACGAGCAGTACTTC
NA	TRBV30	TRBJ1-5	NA	CAWSGPDSSNQPQHF	TGTGCCTGGAGCGGCCCCGACAGTAGCAATCAGCCCCAGCATTTT
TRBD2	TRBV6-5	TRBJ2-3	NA	CASRASGGSTDTQYF	TGTGCCAGCAGGGCTAGCGGGGGGAGCACAGATACGCAGTATTTT
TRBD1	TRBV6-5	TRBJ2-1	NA	CASTDRVYEQFF	TGTGCCAGCACCGACAGGGTTTATGAGCAGTTCTTC
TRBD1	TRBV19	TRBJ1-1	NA	CASSSGGRNTEAFF	TGTGCCAGTAGCTCAGGGGGCCGGAACACTGAAGCTTTCTTT
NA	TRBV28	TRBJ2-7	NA	CAIWGVYEQYF	TGTGCCATCTGGGGGGTCTACGAGCAGTACTTC
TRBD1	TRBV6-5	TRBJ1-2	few	CASSLGQAGYGYTF	TGTGCCAGCAGTTTGGGACAGGCTGGCTATGGCTACACCTTC
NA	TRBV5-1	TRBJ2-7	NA	CASRAGAPDEQYF	TGCGCCAGCAGGGCGGGCGCCCCGGACGAGCAGTACTTC
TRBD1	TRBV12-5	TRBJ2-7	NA	CASGLTRTGVVSIYEQYF	TGTGCTAGTGGTTTGACCCGGACAGGGGTAGTAAGCATTTACGAGCAGTACTTC
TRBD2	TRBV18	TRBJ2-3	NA	CASSPKLAGSTDTQYF	TGTGCCAGCTCACCAAAGCTAGCGGGGAGCACAGATACGCAGTATTTT
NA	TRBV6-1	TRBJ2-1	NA	CASRARGYNEQFF	TGTGCCAGCAGGGCCCGCGGTTACAATGAGCAGTTCTTC
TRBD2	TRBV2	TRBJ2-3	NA	CARGLAGKKYTDTQYF	TGTGCCAGGGGACTAGCGGGCAAAAAGTACACAGATACGCAGTATTTT
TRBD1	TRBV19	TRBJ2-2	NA	CASNLGQGANTGELFF	TGTGCCAGTAACCTCGGACAGGGGGCTAACACCGGGGAGCTGTTTTTT
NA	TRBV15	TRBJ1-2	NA	CATSRLPGNRANGYGYTF	TGTGCCACCAGCAGACTGCCCGGGAACCGTGCGAATGGGTATGGCTACACCTTC
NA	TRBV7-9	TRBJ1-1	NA	CASSPGSLAFF	TGTGCCAGCAGCCCGGGGAGTCTCGCTTTCTTT
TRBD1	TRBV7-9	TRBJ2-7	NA	CASSFPTATGGNEQYF	TGTGCCAGCAGCTTTCCAACCGCGACAGGGGGAAACGAGCAGTACTTC